The 20 T cell receptor beta chains listed next were all sequenced from one sample in a study of neurological immune-mediated disorders. A single record per CDR3 protein comes from TCRdb applying MiXCR to the 5' RACE reads. The sample has tens of thousands of distinct CDR3 sequences, about 2.5% seen once. Sequencing used PBMCs. The source is a woman under 40 with multiple sclerosis.

The table lists this clonotype with many counts. The chain uses TRBV7-2 and TRBJ2-7, with 7 bases fitting TRBD1. The V segment lost 0 bases and the J segment 0 bases; nucleotides outside the gene matches: 2. The CDR3 contains 15 residues. The germline V gene has CDR1 SGHTA and CDR2 FQGNSA. The CDR3 DNA sequence: TGTGCCAGCAGCTTAGCCGGGACAGTCTCCTACGAGCAGTACTTC. It specifies CASSLAGTVSYEQYF.

This clonotype has a count of ten or more. V and J are TRBV7-7 and TRBJ2-7; the match to TRBD2 covers 11 bases. CDR3 length: 14 residues. Germline V CDR1 and CDR2: SSHAT, FNYEAQ (reference sequence). The trim removed 5 bases at V and 3 bases at J, leaving 3 bases unmatched. Written as DNA, the CDR3 is TGTGCCAGCAGCGCAACTAGCGGGAGCTACGAGCAGTACTTC. Amino acids: CASSATSGSYEQYF.

This clonotype was counted ten times or more. J is TRBJ1-6 and V is TRBV20-1, with 7 bases fitting TRBD1. The junction had 6 bases not matched to a gene; V was cut back by 5 bases and J by 5 bases. This CDR3 comprises 14 residues. Germline lookup yields CDR1 DFQATT and CDR2 SNEGSKA (reference sequence). DNA of the CDR3: TGCAGTGCTGGATCCGGGACAGATAATTCACCCCTCCACTTT. Amino acids: CSAGSGTDNSPLHF.

This clonotype was detected ten times or more. The chain links TRBV7-9 to TRBJ2-5, with D hard to call. The CDR3 has 15 amino acids. V dropped 5 bases and J dropped 1 base, with 14 bases sitting between them. CDR1 and CDR2 (germline): SEHNR, FQNEAQ (reference sequence). DNA for the CDR3: TGTGCCAGCAGCCTGGTCGGCTCCTTCCAAGAGACCCAGTACTTC. It specifies CASSLVGSFQETQYF.

This clonotype was detected ten times or more. J is TRBJ2-3 and V is TRBV20-1; 8 bases are shared with TRBD2. This CDR3 spans 17 amino acids. V shed 2 bases, J shed 4 bases, and the junction held 14 bases outside the gene matches. Germline V gene data show CDR1 as DFQATT and CDR2 as SNEGSKA (reference sequence). The CDR3 region is CSARNSRSGTSADTQYF. The CDR3 nucleotides are TGCAGTGCTAGAAATTCCAGGAGTGGGACTAGTGCAGATACGCAGTATTTT.

At least ten counts were recorded for this clonotype. The chain employs TRBV20-1 and TRBJ1-3; unclear D gene. V dropped 0 bases and J dropped 2 bases, with 5 bases sitting between them. The CDR3 loop spans 13 amino acids. The germline V gene has CDR1 DFQATT and CDR2 SNEGSKA (reference sequence). The CDR3 nucleotides read TGCAGTGCTAGAGATCTTACTGGAAACACCATATATTTT. Protein: CSARDLTGNTIYF.

This clonotype was recorded at least ten times. The genes are TRBV6-6 and TRBJ2-7, with 10 bases lining up with TRBD2. Germline trimming cut 10 bases from V and 1 base from J; bases unmatched to any gene: 13. Germline V CDR1 and CDR2: MNHNY, SVGAGI (reference sequence). The CDR3 runs 16 residues. In DNA form, the CDR3 reads TGTGCCACCCGACAAAGCGGGAGGGCCATTTCCTACGAGCAGTACTTC. Amino acid sequence: CATRQSGRAISYEQYF.

This clonotype was observed many times. The junction departs from germline at one end; a sequencing error may be responsible. V usage is TRBV20-1 and J usage is TRBJ1-6; D gene unclear. The CDR3 is 9 residues long. Germline assignment: CDR1 DFQATT and CDR2 SNEGSKA (reference sequence). This chain's CDR3 is CSADSALHF. Written as DNA, the CDR3 is TGCAGTGCCGATTCAGCCCTCCACTTT.

The sample holds many counts of this clonotype. The genes are TRBV7-9 and TRBJ2-5; D uncertain. Trimming shortened V by 7 bases and J by 5 bases, and 17 bases separated the two germline ends. The CDR3 extends over 14 amino acids. Per germline, CDR1 SEHNR and CDR2 FQNEAQ (reference sequence). The CDR3 bases are TGTGCCAGCACCTCACCTGAGACGGGCGAGACCCAGTACTTC. Amino acid sequence: CASTSPETGETQYF.

In its sample, this clonotype was seen many times. DNA of the CDR3: TGCAGTGTTAATCACCCCGAGACCCAGTACTTC. The encoded protein is CSVNHPETQYF. The chain employs TRBV20-1 and TRBJ2-5; D not certain. Between the trimmed V and J ends, which lost 7 bases and 5 bases, there was a span of 11 bases. CDR1 and CDR2 from the germline V gene are DFQATT and SNEGSKA (reference sequence). The CDR3 covers 11 residues.

This clonotype was recorded at least ten times. The chain links TRBV5-1 to TRBJ2-1; D call uncertain. Trimming took 0 bases from V and 9 from J, leaving 13 bases between them. The CDR3 consists of 14 residues. Germline CDR1 SGHRS, CDR2 YFSETQ. As DNA, the CDR3 is TGCGCCAGCAGCTTGGTTTATCTAAGCAGTGAGCAGTTCTTC. This encodes CASSLVYLSSEQFF.

As to this clonotype: Relative to the germline gene, one junction end is altered; a read error may explain this. The rearrangement joins TRBV9 to TRBJ1-6, with D perhaps matching TRBD1 (6 bases). Germline CDR1 and CDR2: SGDLS and YYNGEE. CDR3 length equals 14 residues. The CDR3 nucleotides read TGTGCCAGCAGCGGGACAGTAGTTAATTCAACCCTCAACTTT. This encodes CASSGTVVNSTLNF.

This clonotype was recorded many times. This chain connects TRBV20-1 to TRBJ2-1, with 14 nucleotides matching TRBD2. CDR1 is DFQATT, CDR2 SNEGSKA, per germline (reference sequence). The CDR3 is 15 amino acids. Germline trimming cut 1 base from V and 8 bases from J; bases unmatched to any gene: 4. CDR3 sequence: CSARAGTSGSHEQFF. In nucleotides, the CDR3 is TGCAGTGCTAGAGCAGGGACTAGCGGGAGTCATGAGCAGTTCTTC.

The V call is TRBV10-2, the J call TRBJ2-3, with TRBD1 identical over 9 bases. The trim removed 2 bases at V and 10 bases at J, leaving 4 bases unmatched. Per the germline V gene, CDR1 is WSHSY and CDR2 is SAAADI. This CDR3 spans 13 amino acids. CDR3 region: CASSEPGQGPQYF. The CDR3, as DNA: TGCGCCAGCAGTGAGCCCGGACAGGGGCCGCAGTATTTT.

The sample holds many counts of this clonotype. This rearrangement joins TRBV20-1 to TRBJ2-3; D is uncertain. This CDR3 has 12 residues. CDR1 and CDR2 from the germline V gene are DFQATT and SNEGSKA (reference sequence). V was trimmed by 6 bases and J by 1 base, leaving 8 bases between them. The CDR3 nucleotides read TGCAGTGCCAGACCCCGCACAGATACGCAGTATTTT. Amino acids: CSARPRTDTQYF.

This clonotype was detected ten times or more. V is TRBV12-3 or TRBV12-4 and J is TRBJ2-7; unclear D gene. The CDR3 has 14 amino acids. The V and J ends lost 2 bases and 0 bases respectively, with 8 bases between them. CDR3 bases: TGTGCCAGCAGTTTAAGTCAGAGCTCCTACGAGCAGTACTTC. Translated, it gives CASSLSQSSYEQYF.

This clonotype was detected many times. This chain joins TRBV29-1 and TRBJ2-3, with 9 bases lining up with TRBD2. This CDR3 contains 13 residues. Germline CDR1 and CDR2: SQVTM and ANQGSEA. The V gene end was trimmed by 4 bases and the J gene end by 6 bases; junction bases not matched to a gene: 5. The CDR3 sequence is CSVGSGSADTQYF. Written as DNA, the CDR3 is TGCAGCGTTGGTAGCGGGAGTGCGGATACGCAGTATTTT.

This clonotype was seen at least ten times. The chain couples TRBV24-1 to TRBJ1-5; D is uncertain. CDR1 is KGHDR, CDR2 SFDVKD, per germline. The CDR3 contains 12 residues. The V and J ends lost 8 bases and 4 bases respectively, with 8 bases between them. The CDR3 protein is CATNDGNQPQHF. In nucleotides, the CDR3 is TGTGCCACCAATGACGGGAATCAGCCCCAGCATTTT.

This clonotype came up many times. CDR3 DNA sequence: TGTGCCACCAGCAGAGATGCGTTGAACACTGAAGCTTTCTTT. Protein product: CATSRDALNTEAFF. The chain couples TRBV15 to TRBJ1-1; no reliable D call. The CDR3 length is 14 residues. The V gene's germline CDR1 is LNHNV and CDR2 YYDKDF (reference sequence). V dropped 0 bases and J dropped 0 bases, with 5 bases sitting between them.

This clonotype was found many times. The rearrangement joins TRBV5-6 to TRBJ2-3; D might be TRBD1 or TRBD2, each matching 5 bases. V was shortened by 7 bases and J by 6 bases, with 21 bases between the two germline ends. The CDR3 length is 15 residues. Looked up from germline, CDR1 is SGHDT and CDR2 is YYEEEE. The CDR3 nucleotides read TGTGCCAGCCATCGGGGCAGGGTAGCCTCGGATACGCAGTATTTT. Its translation: CASHRGRVASDTQYF.